A single sample gave rise to the 14 T cell receptor beta chains below, sequenced in a study of T cells after yellow fever vaccination. In TCRdb, the 5' RACE reads were re-called with MiXCR into one record per CDR3 protein. The data contain 200,000 to 300,000 distinct CDR3 sequences, approximately 6.8% of them singletons. Sample: CD4+ T cells sorted from PBMCs, taken on the day of the yellow fever booster vaccination. These TCRs come from a man between 25 and 39 years old who received the YFV17D yellow fever vaccine.

This clonotype was detected many times. This chain uses TRBV4-2 with TRBJ2-6; D possibly corresponds to TRBD1 (5 bases). V gave up 0 bases and J gave up 2 bases, with 14 bases separating them. CDR3 length: 18 amino acids. Germline loops: CDR1 LGHNA, CDR2 YNFKEQ. This CDR3 reads CASSQDPAGIAGANVLTF. The CDR3 nucleotides are TGTGCCAGCAGCCAAGATCCGGCAGGGATTGCTGGGGCCAACGTCCTGACTTTC.

This clonotype was seen a few times. The V gene is TRBV20-1, the J gene TRBJ2-3; D remains unclear. The V gene's germline CDR1 is DFQATT and CDR2 SNEGSKA (reference sequence). The V end lost 0 bases, the J end lost 5 bases, and 15 bases lay between the germline ends. There are 15 residues in the CDR3. DNA for the CDR3: TGCAGTGCTAGAGACAGAACCCGGGCTAAAGATACGCAGTATTTT. Translated: CSARDRTRAKDTQYF.

This clonotype was counted a few times. The chain has TRBV12-3 or TRBV12-4 and TRBJ2-5, with 10 bases matching TRBD2. V lost 1 base, J lost 2 bases, and 7 bases stayed unmatched. The CDR3 spans 17 residues. CDR3 loop: CASSLGVSGRFQETQYF. CDR3 DNA sequence: TGTGCCAGCAGTTTAGGGGTTAGCGGGAGGTTTCAAGAGACCCAGTACTTC.

Many counts were recorded for this clonotype. This chain uses TRBV7-2 with TRBJ1-2; no definite D call. CDR1 and CDR2 (germline): SGHTA, FQGNSA. Trimming shortened V by 6 bases and J by 7 bases, and 15 bases separated the two germline ends. The CDR3 consists of 13 residues. The CDR3 is CASSPDGLSGYTF. Here the CDR3 DNA reads TGTGCCAGCAGTCCAGACGGCCTGTCTGGCTACACCTTC.

The chain recombines TRBV5-6 with TRBJ1-2, with TRBD1 identical over 10 bases. Germline lookup yields CDR1 SGHDT and CDR2 YYEEEE. The CDR3 sequence is 16 residues long. V was pared by 4 bases and J by 6 bases, with 12 bases of the junction left unmatched. For the CDR3, the DNA is TGTGCCAGCAGCCCCACTCCGGGACAGGGGTATCATGGCTACACCTTC. Translated: CASSPTPGQGYHGYTF.

This clonotype was seen ten or more times. The chain employs TRBV5-1 and TRBJ2-1; TRBD1 aligns across 8 bases. This CDR3 has 15 residues. Germline V gene data show CDR1 as SGHRS and CDR2 as YFSETQ. Unmatched junction bases numbered 5, after V lost 4 bases and J lost 2 bases. CDR3 residues: CASSGGTGPYNEQFF. CDR3 DNA sequence: TGCGCCAGCAGCGGGGGGACAGGCCCCTACAATGAGCAGTTCTTC.

This clonotype appeared a few times. The V and J genes are TRBV20-1 and TRBJ2-3; D call uncertain. CDR1 is DFQATT, CDR2 SNEGSKA, per germline (reference sequence). The CDR3 spans 15 residues. V lost 5 bases to trimming and J lost 2 bases, with 17 bases between them. The CDR3 loop is CSASPSTRHTDTQYF. The CDR3 DNA sequence: TGCAGTGCTTCCCCTTCAACCCGACACACAGATACGCAGTATTTT.

This clonotype came up many times. This chain connects TRBV7-6 to TRBJ2-3; TRBD1 matches at 10 bases. V was pared by 5 bases and J by 2 bases, with 7 bases of the junction left unmatched. Germline loops: CDR1 SGHVS, CDR2 FNYEAQ. The CDR3 extends over 16 amino acids. The CDR3 DNA reads TGTGCCAGCAGCCCCCGGGGGACAGGGGACACAGATACGCAGTATTTT. Translating gives CASSPRGTGDTDTQYF.

A few counts support this clonotype. The chain couples TRBV15 to TRBJ1-6; D might be TRBD1 (6 bases). The germline gives CDR1 LNHNV, CDR2 YYDKDF (reference sequence). The CDR3 has 15 amino acids. The germline V and J ends were trimmed by 8 bases and 0 bases, with 11 bases remaining between them. For the CDR3, the DNA is TGTGCCACCCGGACAGATACCTCCTATAATTCACCCCTCCACTTT. Encoded protein: CATRTDTSYNSPLHF. Drawing the rest from reference TRBV15 and TRBJ1-6, the complete variable domain is DAMVIQNPRYQVTQFGKPVTLSCSQTLNHNVMYWYQQKSSQAPKLLFHYYDKDFNNEADTPDNFQSRRPNTSFCFLDIRSPGLGDTAMYLCATRTDTSYNSPLHFGNGTRLTVT.

This clonotype was found a few times. The rearrangement links TRBV7-6 to TRBJ2-3; 9 positions agree with TRBD1. This CDR3 contains 16 residues. Germline CDR1 reads SGHVS; CDR2 reads FNYEAQ. J lost 2 bases, V lost 5 bases, and 8 bases had no gene match. The CDR3: CASSKSGTGFTDTQYF. The CDR3, as DNA: TGTGCCAGCAGCAAGTCCGGGACAGGGTTCACAGATACGCAGTATTTT. Full variable domain (rest looked up from reference TRBV7-6 and TRBJ2-3): GAGVSQSPRYKVTKRGQDVALRCDPISGHVSLYWYRQALGQGPEFLTYFNYEAQQDKSGLPNDRFSAERPEGSISTLTIQRTEQRDSAMYRCASSKSGTGFTDTQYFGPGTRLTVL.

This chain joins TRBV5-1 and TRBJ2-5; TRBD2 is a possible D gene (6 bases). Germline V CDR1 and CDR2: SGHRS, YFSETQ. This CDR3 spans 15 amino acids. The ends were cut back, 2 bases at V and 3 bases at J, with 14 bases in the middle. CDR3 in amino acids: CASSFGGSLKETQYF. CDR3 nucleotides: TGCGCCAGCAGCTTCGGGGGTAGCCTTAAAGAGACCCAGTACTTC.

This clonotype was observed many times. This chain joins TRBV7-9 and TRBJ2-5; no clear D gene. Germline V lookup: CDR1 SEHNR, CDR2 FQNEAQ (reference sequence). CDR3 length: 16 amino acids. V lost 5 bases and J lost 2, with 18 bases in between. The CDR3 loop reads CASSRTLLESQETQYF. The CDR3, as DNA: TGTGCCAGCAGCCGAACTTTATTAGAATCACAAGAGACCCAGTACTTC.

This chain joins TRBV5-5 and TRBJ2-3, with D perhaps TRBD2 (6 bases). The CDR3 sequence is 16 residues long. Germline V gene sequence: CDR1 SGHKS, CDR2 YYEKEE (reference sequence). The V gene lost 4 bases and the J gene lost 0 bases, with 15 bases spanning the gap. In DNA form, the CDR3 reads TGTGCCAGCAGCCCCGAACGGACTACTAGCACAGATACGCAGTATTTT. Its protein is CASSPERTTSTDTQYF.

This chain joins TRBV30 and TRBJ2-1; D is undetermined. V lost 2 bases to trimming and J lost 7 bases, with 9 bases between them. The CDR3 sequence is 12 residues long. Germline V lookup: CDR1 GTSNPN, CDR2 SVGIG (reference sequence). The CDR3 loop reads CAWSQLRNEQFF. The CDR3 nucleotides read TGTGCCTGGAGTCAACTACGGAATGAGCAGTTCTTC.